Below are 20 T cell receptor beta chains sequenced from a single sample in a study of T-cell reconstitution after alpha-beta-depleted transplantation in children. Preparation of the TCRbeta library used unique molecular identifiers. One entry per CDR3 protein, called by TCRdb with MiXCR from the PCR reads. The data show over 550,000 distinct CDR3 sequences, roughly a tenth seen once. The specimen comprised PBMCs from the stem cell graft donor, sampled from the stem cell graft. These receptors were taken from a human donor who donated a stem cell graft to a child with acute myeloid leukemia.

The rearrangement joins TRBV20-1 to TRBJ2-6; no definite D call. CDR1 DFQATT and CDR2 SNEGSKA come from the germline V gene (reference sequence). CDR3 length: 15 amino acids. V was trimmed by 6 bases and J by 0 bases, leaving 12 bases between them. CDR3 protein: CSAKAVYSGANVLTF. As DNA, the CDR3 is TGCAGTGCCAAGGCGGTATACTCTGGGGCCAACGTCCTGACTTTC.

This clonotype occurred many times. J is TRBJ2-3 and V is TRBV20-1, with D perhaps given as TRBD1 or TRBD2 (5 bases each). Germline CDR1 and CDR2: DFQATT and SNEGSKA (reference sequence). This CDR3 is 13 amino acids long. The V end lost 0 bases, the J end lost 7 bases, and 11 bases lay between the germline ends. In DNA, the CDR3 is TGCAGTGCTAGAGATGAGGGACCCAATACGCAGTATTTT. Its translation: CSARDEGPNTQYF.

This clonotype was counted between two and nine times. The V and J genes are TRBV12-3 or TRBV12-4 and TRBJ2-1; 7 nucleotides align to TRBD2. There are 16 residues in the CDR3. The V and J ends lost 7 bases and 9 bases, in that order; junction bases with no gene match: 18. CDR3 sequence: CASKTAGAIVRGEQFF. The CDR3 DNA follows: TGTGCCAGCAAAACGGCGGGAGCTATTGTTAGAGGTGAGCAGTTCTTC.

V is TRBV12-3 or TRBV12-4 and J is TRBJ2-2; TRBD2 matches at 8 bases. The CDR3 sequence is 16 residues long. V was pared by 2 bases and J by 7 bases, with 9 bases of the junction left unmatched. As DNA, the CDR3 is TGTGCCAGCAGTTTAAGCGGGAGTTTATGGGGCGGGGAGCTGTTTTTT. This translates into CASSLSGSLWGGELFF.

This chain joins TRBV6-2 or TRBV6-3 and TRBJ2-5, with 7 bases identical to TRBD1. Germline V lookup: CDR1 MNHEY, CDR2 SVGEGT. J gave up 3 bases and V 6 bases, and 10 bases lay outside the gene matches. This CDR3 region has 15 residues. The chain's CDR3 is CASSHTGQLKETQYF. CDR3 coding DNA: TGTGCCAGCAGCCATACGGGACAGTTGAAAGAGACCCAGTACTTC.

V usage is TRBV6-4 and J usage is TRBJ2-4; tentatively, D is TRBD1 or TRBD2 (5 bases each). CDR3 length: 13 residues. The V end was cut by 6 bases, the J end by 4 bases, with 10 bases between. Germline lookup yields CDR1 MRHNA and CDR2 SNTAGT. CDR3 sequence reads: CASRRDGKNIQYF. Written as DNA, the CDR3 is TGTGCCAGCAGGAGGGACGGGAAAAACATTCAGTACTTC.

Many counts were recorded for this clonotype. The J gene is TRBJ2-3, the V gene TRBV2, with D maybe TRBD1 (6 bases). From germline, CDR1 is SNHLY and CDR2 FYNNEI. The germline V and J ends were trimmed by 6 bases and 4 bases, with 11 bases remaining between them. The CDR3 spans 13 residues. The CDR3 is CASSHREADTQYF. The DNA of the CDR3 is TGTGCCAGCAGCCACAGGGAAGCAGATACGCAGTATTTT.

The sample holds many counts of this clonotype. This CDR3 is CSASAPGSSFYEQYF. The CDR3 DNA sequence: TGCAGTGCTAGCGCTCCGGGATCGAGCTTCTACGAGCAGTACTTC. The V and J genes are TRBV20-1 and TRBJ2-7, with a tentative D call TRBD2 (5 bases). Trimming took 3 bases from V and 3 from J, leaving 18 bases between them. There are 15 residues in the CDR3. The germline V gene encodes CDR1 DFQATT and CDR2 SNEGSKA (reference sequence).

In this sample, this clonotype turned up a few times. This chain connects TRBV7-9 to TRBJ1-5, with 9 positions matching TRBD1. The CDR3 spans 15 residues. After removal of 4 bases from V and 1 base from J, the junction contained 2 bases not matched to a gene. From germline, CDR1 is SEHNR and CDR2 FQNEAQ (reference sequence). CDR3: CASSWGQGSNQPQHF. DNA of the CDR3: TGTGCCAGCAGCTGGGGACAGGGAAGCAATCAGCCCCAGCATTTT.

CDR3 protein: CASSQVVATNTGELFF. The CDR3 region has the DNA TGTGCCAGCAGCCAAGTCGTAGCGACTAACACCGGGGAGCTGTTTTTT. V usage is TRBV4-2 and J usage is TRBJ2-2, with a possible D match to TRBD2 (5 bases). The CDR3 is 16 residues long. Germline CDR1 LGHNA, CDR2 YNFKEQ. V lost 1 base and J lost 2, with 11 bases in between.

This clonotype showed up just a few times. The chain joins TRBV7-2 to TRBJ2-7; 14 nucleotides line up with TRBD2. There are 15 residues in the CDR3. Germline CDR1 and CDR2: SGHTA and FQGNSA. With 5 bases clipped from V and 9 bases from J, the junction kept 9 bases outside the gene matches. The CDR3 reads CASSLPGLAGVVQYF. Here the CDR3 DNA reads TGTGCCAGCAGCCTGCCGGGACTAGCGGGAGTGGTGCAGTACTTC.

The chain is built from TRBV7-2 and TRBJ2-7; D is possibly TRBD1 (6 bases). This CDR3 spans 15 amino acids. Trimming pared 6 bases from V and 7 bases from J, leaving 22 bases between. The germline V gene encodes CDR1 SGHTA and CDR2 FQGNSA. The CDR3 nucleotides read TGTGCCAGCAGGCAATCCTGGACAGATCTGGGGGAGCAGTACTTC. Protein product: CASRQSWTDLGEQYF.

The CDR3 protein is CASSARGGTGTGANVLTF. In nucleotides, the CDR3 is TGTGCCAGCAGCGCTAGAGGGGGGACAGGGACTGGGGCCAACGTCCTGACTTTC. J is TRBJ2-6 and V is TRBV7-8; 9 bases are a match to TRBD1. CDR3 length: 18 amino acids. The germline V gene encodes CDR1 SGHVS and CDR2 FQNEAQ. Trimming took 5 bases from V and 2 from J; bases not matched to a gene: 10. Full variable domain (remainder filled in from reference TRBV7-8 and TRBJ2-6): GAGVSQSPRYKVAKRGQDVALRCDPISGHVSLFWYQQALGQGPEFLTYFQNEAQLDKSGLPSDRFFAERPEGSVSTLKIQRTQQEDSAVYLCASSARGGTGTGANVLTFGAGSRLTVL.

This clonotype has at least ten counts. V and J are TRBV29-1 and TRBJ2-1; 8 nucleotides line up with TRBD1. Germline trimming cut 6 bases from V and 0 bases from J; bases unmatched to any gene: 7. The CDR3 covers 15 residues. CDR1 and CDR2 from the germline V gene are SQVTM and ANQGSEA. CDR3 in amino acids: CSVDRGRSSYNEQFF. CDR3 coding DNA: TGCAGCGTCGACAGGGGCCGGAGCTCCTACAATGAGCAGTTCTTC.

This clonotype showed up many times. The chain couples TRBV20-1 to TRBJ1-5, with 8 positions matching TRBD1. CDR1 is DFQATT and CDR2 is SNEGSKA in the germline V gene (reference sequence). V gave up 6 bases and J gave up 6 bases; unmatched junction bases: 7. CDR3 length: 13 amino acids. CDR3 DNA: TGCAGTGCCGGACAGGGATTGAGTCAGCCCCAGCATTTT. Translating gives CSAGQGLSQPQHF.

The rearrangement links TRBV28 to TRBJ1-1, with 7 nucleotides matching TRBD1. This CDR3 contains 15 residues. V lost 6 bases and J lost 4; bases outside the gene matches: 11. Germline-derived CDR1 and CDR2 are MDHEN and SYDVKM. CDR3 loop: CASSYLTGWVTEAFF. In DNA, the CDR3 is TGTGCCAGCAGCTACCTGACAGGGTGGGTCACTGAAGCTTTCTTT.

V and J are TRBV6-5 and TRBJ1-2; no definite D call. The germline V gene encodes CDR1 MNHEY and CDR2 SVGAGI. Trimming stripped 0 bases from V and 1 base from J, with 9 bases between. CDR3 length equals 15 residues. CDR3 sequence reads: CASSYSSRSNYGYTF. The DNA for the CDR3 is TGTGCCAGCAGTTACTCGTCCAGGAGTAACTATGGCTACACCTTC.

Only a few counts were recorded for this clonotype. The chain links TRBV4-1 to TRBJ2-3; D gene unclear. CDR1 and CDR2 (germline): MGHRA, YSYEKL. This CDR3 comprises 14 residues. V lost 0 bases to trimming and J lost 10 bases, with 14 bases between them. CDR3 sequence reads: CASSQDGSTKAQYF. In nucleotides, the CDR3 is TGCGCCAGCAGCCAAGACGGCTCCACCAAGGCGCAGTATTTT.

The J gene is TRBJ2-7, the V gene TRBV7-2; 14 nucleotides line up with TRBD2. The CDR3 consists of 16 residues. The V gene end was trimmed by 7 bases and the J gene end by 4 bases; junction bases not matched to a gene: 9. Germline V CDR1 and CDR2: SGHTA, FQGNSA. The CDR3 sequence is CASTGTSGRGGYEQYF. The CDR3 nucleotides read TGTGCCAGCACAGGGACTAGCGGGAGAGGGGGGTACGAGCAGTACTTC.

There are many counts of this clonotype. This chain uses TRBV20-1 with TRBJ2-3; a possible D gene is TRBD2 (6 bases). The germline gives CDR1 DFQATT, CDR2 SNEGSKA (reference sequence). The CDR3 spans 12 residues. Trimming left V 1 base short and J 4 bases short, with 6 bases between. The CDR3 loop is CSARAGADTQYF. CDR3 in DNA: TGCAGTGCTAGAGCGGGGGCAGATACGCAGTATTTT.